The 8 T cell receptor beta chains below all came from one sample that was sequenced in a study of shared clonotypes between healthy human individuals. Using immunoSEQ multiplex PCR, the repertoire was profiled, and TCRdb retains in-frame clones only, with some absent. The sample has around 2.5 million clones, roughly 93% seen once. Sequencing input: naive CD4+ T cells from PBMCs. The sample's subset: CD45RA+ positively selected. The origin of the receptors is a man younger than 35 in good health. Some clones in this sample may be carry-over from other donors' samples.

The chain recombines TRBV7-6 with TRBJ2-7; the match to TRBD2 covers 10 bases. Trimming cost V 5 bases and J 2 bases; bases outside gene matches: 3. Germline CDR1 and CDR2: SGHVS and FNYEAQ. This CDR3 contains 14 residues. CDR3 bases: TGTGCCAGCAGCCTCCTAGCGGGAGCCTACGAGCAGTACTTC. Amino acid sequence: CASSLLAGAYEQYF.

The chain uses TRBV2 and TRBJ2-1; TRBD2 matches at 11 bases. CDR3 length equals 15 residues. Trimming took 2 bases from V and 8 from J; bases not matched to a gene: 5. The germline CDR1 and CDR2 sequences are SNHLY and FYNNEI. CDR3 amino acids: CASSETSGSTHEQFF. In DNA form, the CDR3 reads TGTGCCAGCAGTGAAACTAGCGGGAGTACCCATGAGCAGTTCTTC.

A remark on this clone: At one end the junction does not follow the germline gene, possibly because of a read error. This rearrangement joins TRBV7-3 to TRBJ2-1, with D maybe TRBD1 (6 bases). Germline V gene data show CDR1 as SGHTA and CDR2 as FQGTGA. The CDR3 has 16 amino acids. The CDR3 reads CASSLLAGVSYNKQFF. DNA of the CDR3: TGTGCCAGCAGCTTACTCGCAGGGGTCTCCTACAATAAGCAGTTCTTC.

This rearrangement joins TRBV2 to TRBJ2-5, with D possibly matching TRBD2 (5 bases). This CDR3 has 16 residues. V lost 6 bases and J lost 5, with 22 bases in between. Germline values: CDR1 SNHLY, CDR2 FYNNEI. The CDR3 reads CASSPRSGRLWETQYF. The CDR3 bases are TGTGCCAGCAGCCCCCGCAGCGGTCGCCTCTGGGAGACCCAGTACTTC.

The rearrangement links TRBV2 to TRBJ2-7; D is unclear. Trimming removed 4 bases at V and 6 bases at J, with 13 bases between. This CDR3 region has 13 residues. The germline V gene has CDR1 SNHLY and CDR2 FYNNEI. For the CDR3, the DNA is TGTGCCAGCAGTGCCGAGTCGTCGGGCGAGCAGTACTTC. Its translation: CASSAESSGEQYF.

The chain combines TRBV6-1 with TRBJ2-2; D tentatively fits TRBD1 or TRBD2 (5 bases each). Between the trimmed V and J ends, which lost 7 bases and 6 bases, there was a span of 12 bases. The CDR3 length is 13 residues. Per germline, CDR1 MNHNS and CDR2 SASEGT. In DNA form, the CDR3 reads TGTGCCAGCAAAGTTTTGGGGGCCGGGGAGCTGTTTTTT. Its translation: CASKVLGAGELFF.

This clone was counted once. CDR3 bases: TGTGCCAGCAGTGAACTGGGACAGGGGAGGCAAGAGACCCAGTACTTC. As protein: CASSELGQGRQETQYF. The chain joins TRBV25-1 to TRBJ2-5; 10 nucleotides line up with TRBD1. Germline V gene data show CDR1 as MGHDK and CDR2 as SYGVNS. Trimming at V came to 2 bases and at J to 2 bases, leaving 5 bases not matched to a gene. The CDR3 has 16 residues.

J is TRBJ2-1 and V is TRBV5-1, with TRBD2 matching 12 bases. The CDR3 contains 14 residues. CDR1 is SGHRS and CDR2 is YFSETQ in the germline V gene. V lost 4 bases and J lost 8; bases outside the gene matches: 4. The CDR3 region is CASSPSGRADEQFF. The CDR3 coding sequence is TGCGCCAGCAGCCCTAGCGGGAGGGCTGATGAGCAGTTCTTC. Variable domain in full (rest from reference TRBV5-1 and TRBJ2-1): KAGVTQTPRYLIKTRGQQVTLSCSPISGHRSVSWYQQTPGQGLQFLFEYFSETQRNKGNFPGRFSGRQFSNSRSEMNVSTLELGDSALYLCASSPSGRADEQFFGPGTRLTVL.